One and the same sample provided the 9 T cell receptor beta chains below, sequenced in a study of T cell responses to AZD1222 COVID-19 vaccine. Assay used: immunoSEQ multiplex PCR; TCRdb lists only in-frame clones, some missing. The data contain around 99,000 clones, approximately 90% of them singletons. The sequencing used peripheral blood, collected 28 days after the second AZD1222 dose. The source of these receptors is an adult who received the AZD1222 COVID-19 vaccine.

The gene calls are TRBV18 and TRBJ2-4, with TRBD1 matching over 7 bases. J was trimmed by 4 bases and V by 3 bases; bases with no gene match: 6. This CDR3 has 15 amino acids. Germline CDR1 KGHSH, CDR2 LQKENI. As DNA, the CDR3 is TGTGCCAGCTCACCCCGACCGGGACAGAAAAACATTCAGTACTTC. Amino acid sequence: CASSPRPGQKNIQYF.

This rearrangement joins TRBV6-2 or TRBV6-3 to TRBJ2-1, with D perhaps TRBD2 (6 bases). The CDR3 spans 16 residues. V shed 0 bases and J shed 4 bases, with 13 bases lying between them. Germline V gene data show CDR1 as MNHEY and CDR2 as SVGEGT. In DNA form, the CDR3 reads TGTGCCAGCAGTTACTCGAGGTCGGGAGCATACAATGAGCAGTTCTTC. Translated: CASSYSRSGAYNEQFF.

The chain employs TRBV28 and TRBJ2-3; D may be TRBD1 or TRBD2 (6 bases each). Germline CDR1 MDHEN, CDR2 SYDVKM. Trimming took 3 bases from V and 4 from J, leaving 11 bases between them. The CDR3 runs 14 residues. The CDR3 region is CASSFGGRADTQYF. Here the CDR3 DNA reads TGTGCCAGCAGTTTTGGGGGGCGCGCAGATACGCAGTATTTT.

CDR3 DNA: TGCGCCAGCAGCCGAATAGGACTAGCGGGAGTAGCCCACGAGCAGTACTTC. Translating it yields CASSRIGLAGVAHEQYF. The chain has TRBV4-1 and TRBJ2-7, with TRBD2 matching over 13 bases. V lost 4 bases and J lost 5; bases outside the gene matches: 11. This CDR3 has 17 residues. The V gene's germline CDR1 is MGHRA and CDR2 YSYEKL.

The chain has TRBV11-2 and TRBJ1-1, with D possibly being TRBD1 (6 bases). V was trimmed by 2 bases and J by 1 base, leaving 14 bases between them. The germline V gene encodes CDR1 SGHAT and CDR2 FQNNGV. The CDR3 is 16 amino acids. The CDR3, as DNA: TGTGCCAGCAGCTTACAGGGGCTCGGCGGGAACACTGAAGCTTTCTTT. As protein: CASSLQGLGGNTEAFF.

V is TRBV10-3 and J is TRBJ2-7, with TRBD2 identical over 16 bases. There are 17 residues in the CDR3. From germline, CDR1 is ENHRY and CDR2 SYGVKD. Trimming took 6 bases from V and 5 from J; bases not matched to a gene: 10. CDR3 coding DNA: TGTGCCATCAGACCGGGACTAGCGGGAGGGGGCTCGGACGAGCAGTACTTC. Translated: CAIRPGLAGGGSDEQYF.

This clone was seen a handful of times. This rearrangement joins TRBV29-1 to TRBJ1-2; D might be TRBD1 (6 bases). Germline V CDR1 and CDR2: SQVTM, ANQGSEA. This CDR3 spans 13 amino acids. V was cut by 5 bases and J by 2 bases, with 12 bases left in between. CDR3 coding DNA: TGCAGCGTTCGGCAGGACAGAAACTATGGCTACACCTTC. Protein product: CSVRQDRNYGYTF.

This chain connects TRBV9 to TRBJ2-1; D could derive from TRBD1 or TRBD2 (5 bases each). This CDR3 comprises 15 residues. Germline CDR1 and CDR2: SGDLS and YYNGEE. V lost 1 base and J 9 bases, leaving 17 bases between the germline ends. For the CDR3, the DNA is TGTGCCAGCAGCGTAAGTAGTCTTCGGGGCGGTGAGCAGTTCTTC. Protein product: CASSVSSLRGGEQFF.

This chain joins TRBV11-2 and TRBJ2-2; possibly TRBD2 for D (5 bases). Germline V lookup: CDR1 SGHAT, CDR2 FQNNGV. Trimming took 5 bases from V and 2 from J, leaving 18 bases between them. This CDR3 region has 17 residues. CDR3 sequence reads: CASSPLGGSANTGELFF. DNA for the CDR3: TGTGCCAGCAGCCCCCTTGGAGGCAGTGCCAACACCGGGGAGCTGTTTTTT.